The 30 T cell receptor beta chains below all came from one sample that was sequenced in a study of CD4 T cell repertoires in COVID-19. Antigen-reactive proliferating T cell lines came from CFSE-labeled cells given autologous monocytes and SARS-CoV-2 spike or nucleoprotein. Repertoires were generated with immunoSEQ multiplex PCR, while TCRdb's copy carries only in-frame clones and drops some. The sample yields 1,200 to 1,500 clones, around 15% seen once. Their recognized antigens are unknown. The source material was central memory CD4+ T cells, cultured in vitro, sampled after recovery from COVID-19. The receptors were gathered from a human donor who had COVID-19.

The J gene is TRBJ2-7, the V gene TRBV3-1 (or the pseudogene TRBV3-2); no clear D. V lost 0 bases and J lost 4, with 10 bases in between. This CDR3 is built from 14 residues. Per the germline V gene, CDR1 is LGHDT and CDR2 is YNNKEL (reference sequence). The CDR3 sequence: CASSQDVYFYEQYF. As DNA, the CDR3 is TGTGCCAGCAGCCAAGATGTCTATTTTTACGAGCAGTACTTC.

By sample share, this clone is medium-sized. This chain connects TRBV10-3 to TRBJ1-2; D is ambiguous. CDR3 length equals 18 residues. Germline CDR1 is ENHRY and CDR2 is SYGVKD. V lost 3 bases and J 8 bases, leaving 28 bases between the germline ends. DNA for the CDR3: TGTGCCATCAGTGACTCCCCGTTCCCAGGAGGCGACCTGAGGGGCTACACCTTC. This gives the protein CAISDSPFPGGDLRGYTF.

This clone is medium-sized by share. V usage is TRBV18 and J usage is TRBJ2-1; 13 bases fit TRBD2. The V gene's germline CDR1 is KGHSH and CDR2 LQKENI. The CDR3 is 14 residues long. Losses at the gene ends were 3 bases for V and 7 bases for J; bases not matched to a gene: 0. CDR3 region: CASSPGLAGNEQFF. The CDR3 bases are TGTGCCAGCTCACCGGGACTAGCGGGGAATGAGCAGTTCTTC.

The genes are TRBV5-1 and TRBJ2-7; no firm D call. Germline-derived CDR1 and CDR2 are SGHRS and YFSETQ. The CDR3 is 16 amino acids. V lost 3 bases and J 5 bases, leaving 21 bases between the germline ends. In DNA form, the CDR3 reads TGCGCCAGCAGCTGCCCCTGGGAAGGGAAGAGGCACGAGCAGTACGTC. Translating it yields CASSCPWEGKRHEQYV.

By its share, this clone is medium-sized. The chain recombines TRBV7-8 with TRBJ1-3; 8 positions agree with TRBD1. The ends lost 4 bases at V and 6 bases at J; junction bases unmatched: 8. The CDR3 extends over 15 amino acids. Germline V CDR1 and CDR2: SGHVS, FQNEAQ. Here the CDR3 DNA reads TGTGCCAGCAGCTCGACGACAGGGGTGGAAAACACCATATATTTT. Translation gives CASSSTTGVENTIYF. The full variable domain, its missing parts supplied by reference TRBV7-8 and TRBJ1-3, is GAGVSQSPRYKVAKRGQDVALRCDPISGHVSLFWYQQALGQGPEFLTYFQNEAQLDKSGLPSDRFFAERPEGSVSTLKIQRTQQEDSAVYLCASSSTTGVENTIYFGEGSWLTVV.

By share of the sample, this clone is large. The chain has TRBV5-1 and TRBJ2-2; D might be TRBD2 (6 bases). The length of the CDR3 is 16 residues. With 4 bases removed from V and 1 base from J, the gap between germline ends came to 14 bases. Per germline, CDR1 SGHRS and CDR2 YFSETQ. The CDR3 region is CASSTLSGGNTGELFF. The CDR3 DNA reads TGCGCCAGCAGCACCCTATCCGGGGGGAACACCGGGGAGCTGTTTTTT. Variable domain in full (rest from reference TRBV5-1 and TRBJ2-2): KAGVTQTPRYLIKTRGQQVTLSCSPISGHRSVSWYQQTPGQGLQFLFEYFSETQRNKGNFPGRFSGRQFSNSRSEMNVSTLELGDSALYLCASSTLSGGNTGELFFGEGSRLTVL.

V and J are TRBV9 and TRBJ1-3; perhaps TRBD1 as D (6 bases). Trimming cost V 0 bases and J 2 bases, with 9 bases left between them. From germline, CDR1 is SGDLS and CDR2 YYNGEE. The CDR3 is made up of 15 amino acids. CDR3 protein: CASSVGTVPGNTIYF. The CDR3 DNA follows: TGTGCCAGCAGCGTAGGGACAGTACCTGGAAACACCATATATTTT.

This clone rates as medium-sized. The CDR3 DNA reads as TGTGCCAGCAGCCCGGGACTAGTTGGGGAGCTGTTTTTT. Its translation is CASSPGLVGELFF. The V and J genes are TRBV6-5 and TRBJ2-2; 8 nucleotides align to TRBD2. With 6 bases clipped from V and 8 bases from J, the junction kept 5 bases outside the gene matches. This CDR3 spans 13 amino acids. From germline, CDR1 is MNHEY and CDR2 SVGAGI.

By sample share, this clone is large. The chain couples TRBV19 to TRBJ1-5, with D tentatively TRBD1 (6 bases). Germline assignment: CDR1 LNHDA and CDR2 SQIVND (reference sequence). The CDR3 consists of 13 residues. The V and J ends lost 7 bases and 7 bases respectively, with 14 bases between them. CDR3 loop: CASNPGALQPQHF. Here the CDR3 DNA reads TGTGCCAGTAACCCGGGGGCATTACAGCCCCAGCATTTT.

The V and J genes are TRBV27 and TRBJ2-2, with D possibly matching TRBD1 (6 bases). Germline values: CDR1 MNHEY, CDR2 SMNVEV (reference sequence). V lost 6 bases, J lost 7 bases, and 15 bases lay in between. The length of the CDR3 is 14 residues. The CDR3 coding sequence is TGTGCCAGCAGCAGCCATCAGGGGAACGGGGAGCTGTTTTTT. The encoded protein is CASSSHQGNGELFF.

This clone is medium-sized within its sample. The chain has TRBV10-3 and TRBJ1-1; 8 bases are shared with TRBD1. The CDR3 sequence is 15 residues long. V lost 2 bases and J lost 3; bases outside the gene matches: 5. CDR1 and CDR2 from the germline V gene are ENHRY and SYGVKD. CDR3 in amino acids: CAISEATGVDTEAFF. CDR3 DNA sequence: TGTGCCATCAGTGAGGCGACAGGGGTCGACACTGAAGCTTTCTTT.

This chain links TRBV2 with TRBJ1-2; 7 bases line up with TRBD1. Germline V CDR1 and CDR2: SNHLY, FYNNEI. V dropped 5 bases and J dropped 2; count of bases not matched to a gene: 5. The CDR3 spans 14 residues. The CDR3 DNA follows: TGTGCCAGCAGTCGGATGGGACAGAACTATGGCTACACCTTC. It yields the protein CASSRMGQNYGYTF.

This clone is medium-sized. This chain links TRBV19 with TRBJ2-4; possibly TRBD1 for D (5 bases). Trimming removed 4 bases at V and 0 bases at J, with 10 bases between. The germline gives CDR1 LNHDA, CDR2 SQIVND (reference sequence). The CDR3 extends over 15 amino acids. The chain's CDR3 is CASSTPDIAKNIQYF. The CDR3 bases are TGTGCCAGTAGTACCCCGGACATAGCCAAAAACATTCAGTACTTC.

This clone is large within its sample. This sample includes further DNA sequences coding for the same CDR3. The chain couples TRBV7-9 to TRBJ1-5; D uncertain. Germline V gene data show CDR1 as SEHNR and CDR2 as FQNEAQ (reference sequence). The CDR3 contains 14 residues. The germline V and J ends were trimmed by 0 bases and 2 bases, with 5 bases remaining between them. CDR3 bases: TGTGCCAGCAGCTTAGCCTCGGGCAATCAGCCCCAGCATTTT. Amino acids: CASSLASGNQPQHF.

This clone has more than one count but fewer than ten. J is TRBJ2-2 and V is TRBV7-2, with unresolved D. CDR3 length equals 15 residues. CDR1 and CDR2 (germline): SGHTA, FQGNSA. V lost 1 base to trimming and J lost 4 bases, with 10 bases between them. CDR3 nucleotides: TGTGCCAGCAGCTTAGGGATATGGCGCACCGGGGAGCTGTTTTTT. This sequence encodes CASSLGIWRTGELFF.

This clone is categorized as hyperexpanded. The V gene is TRBV7-9, the J gene TRBJ2-3, with TRBD2 identical over 7 bases. J was trimmed by 0 bases and V by 7 bases; bases with no gene match: 4. This CDR3 spans 14 amino acids. CDR1 and CDR2 (germline): SEHNR, FQNEAQ (reference sequence). DNA of the CDR3: TGTGCCAGCACCGAAGCGGGGAGCACAGATACGCAGTATTTT. Its protein is CASTEAGSTDTQYF.

The chain is built from TRBV7-9 and TRBJ1-1, with TRBD1 identical over 12 bases. The CDR3 is 15 residues long. Germline CDR1 and CDR2: SEHNR and FQNEAQ (reference sequence). V shed 3 bases and J 5 bases; nucleotides not matched to a gene: 4. CDR3 amino acids: CASSFGTGGETEAFF. The DNA for the CDR3 is TGTGCCAGCAGCTTTGGGACAGGGGGCGAGACTGAAGCTTTCTTT.

This clone was seen more than once but under ten times. The chain couples TRBV7-2 to TRBJ2-5, with D perhaps matching TRBD1 (6 bases). Germline lookup yields CDR1 SGHTA and CDR2 FQGNSA. Trimming removed 1 base from V and 4 bases from J, with 13 bases in between. The CDR3 length is 15 residues. CDR3 nucleotide sequence: TGTGCCAGCAGCTTAGGACAGGTAGTTCGAGAGACCCAGTACTTC. This sequence encodes CASSLGQVVRETQYF.

This chain links TRBV4-3 with TRBJ1-3; D is perhaps TRBD1 (5 bases). V lost 2 bases to trimming and J lost 2 bases, with 13 bases between them. This CDR3 spans 16 amino acids. CDR1 is LGHNA, CDR2 YSLEER, per germline. CDR3 nucleotide sequence: TGCGCCAGCAGCCAACAGGGTTCTCAGGCTGGAAACACCATATATTTT. Protein: CASSQQGSQAGNTIYF.

The chain has TRBV18 and TRBJ2-1, with no clear D. Germline V gene sequence: CDR1 KGHSH, CDR2 LQKENI. V gave up 2 bases and J gave up 8 bases, with 16 bases separating them. The CDR3 runs 15 residues. The CDR3 spells CASSPRLKSVHEQFF. The CDR3 nucleotides are TGTGCCAGCTCACCAAGGTTGAAGTCGGTCCATGAGCAGTTCTTC.

By its share, this clone is medium-sized. The rearrangement uses TRBV3-1 (or the pseudogene TRBV3-2) and TRBJ2-2, with D perhaps TRBD1 (6 bases). Trimming cost V 0 bases and J 8 bases, with 22 bases left between them. Per germline, CDR1 LGHDT and CDR2 YNNKEL (reference sequence). This CDR3 contains 18 residues. The CDR3 coding sequence is TGTGCCAGCAGCCAAGATGTGGTGGACAGAACACTTGGGGGGGAGCTGTTTTTT. It translates to CASSQDVVDRTLGGELFF.

By frequency in the sample, this clone is medium-sized. The J gene is TRBJ2-3, the V gene TRBV3-1 (or the pseudogene TRBV3-2), with 13 positions matching TRBD2. CDR1 and CDR2 (germline): LGHDT, YNNKEL (reference sequence). This CDR3 region has 16 residues. V lost 1 base to trimming and J lost 5 bases; unmatched junction nucleotides: 3. CDR3 nucleotides: TGTGCCAGCAGCCAAGGGACTAGCGGGAGACTAGATACGCAGTATTTT. Encoded protein: CASSQGTSGRLDTQYF.

Sample share makes this clone medium-sized. The chain couples TRBV11-3 to TRBJ2-3; D is perhaps TRBD2 (7 bases). The CDR3 is 16 amino acids. The V end was cut by 10 bases, the J end by 3 bases, with 23 bases between. The V gene's germline CDR1 is SGHNT and CDR2 YENEEA. DNA for the CDR3: TGTGCCACAGCTAGTGGGGAGGGCAGGGGTACAGATACGCAGTATTTT. It translates to CATASGEGRGTDTQYF.

By share, this clone counts as medium-sized. The chain links TRBV2 to TRBJ2-2; 10 bases line up with TRBD1. The junction had 8 bases not matched to a gene; V was cut back by 6 bases and J by 7 bases. This CDR3 contains 15 residues. The germline V gene encodes CDR1 SNHLY and CDR2 FYNNEI. The CDR3 DNA is TGTGCCAGCAGCGGGGACAGGGGCGCAGGCGGGGAGCTGTTTTTT. This translates into CASSGDRGAGGELFF.

This clone was observed a handful of times. The chain has TRBV13 and TRBJ2-5; TRBD2 matches 12 bases. The CDR3 contains 16 residues. The germline V gene encodes CDR1 PRHDT and CDR2 FYEKMQ (reference sequence). The V gene end was trimmed by 5 bases and the J gene end by 2 bases; junction bases not matched to a gene: 6. The CDR3 region is CASSILGLAGQETQYF. The CDR3 DNA sequence: TGTGCCAGCAGCATACTCGGACTAGCGGGGCAAGAGACCCAGTACTTC. The full variable domain, rest sourced from reference TRBV13 and TRBJ2-5, is AAGVIQSPRHLIKEKRETATLKCYPIPRHDTVYWYQQGPGQDPQFLISFYEKMQSDKGSIPDRFSAQQFSDYHSELNMSSLELGDSALYFCASSILGLAGQETQYFGPGTRLLVL.

The genes are TRBV10-2 and TRBJ2-1, with 11 bases that match TRBD2. Germline CDR1 reads WSHSY; CDR2 reads SAAADI. V lost 5 bases and J lost 9; bases outside the gene matches: 6. The CDR3 runs to 14 residues. The CDR3 protein is CASSHSGRAGEQFF. DNA for the CDR3: TGCGCCAGCAGTCATAGCGGGAGGGCCGGTGAGCAGTTCTTC.

This clone is medium-sized by share. CDR3 coding DNA: TGTGCCAGCAGTTATCCGGAAGGCAATCAGCCCCAGCATTTT. Its translation is CASSYPEGNQPQHF. This sequence joins TRBV6-1 and TRBJ1-5; D unresolved. In germline, CDR1 is MNHNS, CDR2 SASEGT. The CDR3 has 14 amino acids. V was pared by 5 bases and J by 2 bases, with 10 bases between.

The chain is built from TRBV9 and TRBJ2-1; 7 positions agree with TRBD2. After removal of 0 bases from V and 4 bases from J, the junction contained 7 bases not matched to a gene. The length of the CDR3 is 16 residues. The V gene's germline CDR1 is SGDLS and CDR2 YYNGEE. The CDR3 sequence: CASSVEVSGTYNEQFF. CDR3 in DNA: TGTGCCAGCAGCGTAGAGGTAAGCGGGACTTACAATGAGCAGTTCTTC.

This clone is medium-sized (0.01 to 0.1%). CDR3 DNA: TGTGCCAGCAGTGACAATAGACCACGGACAGATACGCAGTATTTT. This codes for CASSDNRPRTDTQYF. The chain couples TRBV2 to TRBJ2-3, with no clear D. V lost 3 bases and J 3 bases, leaving 13 bases between the germline ends. This CDR3 spans 15 amino acids. Germline CDR1 is SNHLY and CDR2 is FYNNEI. The variable domain in full, completed from reference TRBV2 and TRBJ2-3, reads EPEVTQTPSHQVTQMGQEVILRCVPISNHLYFYWYRQILGQKVEFLVSFYNNEISEKSEIFDDQFSVERPDGSNFTLKIRSTKLEDSAMYFCASSDNRPRTDTQYFGPGTRLTVL.

Here the CDR3 reads CASSEFRQGRPEQYV. As DNA, the CDR3 is TGTGCCAGCAGTGAATTCCGCCAGGGTAGGCCCGAGCAGTACGTC. The gene calls are TRBV6-1 and TRBJ2-7; possible D gene TRBD1, 5 bases. V was pared by 2 bases and J by 6 bases, with 17 bases between. The germline V gene has CDR1 MNHNS and CDR2 SASEGT. This CDR3 region has 15 residues.